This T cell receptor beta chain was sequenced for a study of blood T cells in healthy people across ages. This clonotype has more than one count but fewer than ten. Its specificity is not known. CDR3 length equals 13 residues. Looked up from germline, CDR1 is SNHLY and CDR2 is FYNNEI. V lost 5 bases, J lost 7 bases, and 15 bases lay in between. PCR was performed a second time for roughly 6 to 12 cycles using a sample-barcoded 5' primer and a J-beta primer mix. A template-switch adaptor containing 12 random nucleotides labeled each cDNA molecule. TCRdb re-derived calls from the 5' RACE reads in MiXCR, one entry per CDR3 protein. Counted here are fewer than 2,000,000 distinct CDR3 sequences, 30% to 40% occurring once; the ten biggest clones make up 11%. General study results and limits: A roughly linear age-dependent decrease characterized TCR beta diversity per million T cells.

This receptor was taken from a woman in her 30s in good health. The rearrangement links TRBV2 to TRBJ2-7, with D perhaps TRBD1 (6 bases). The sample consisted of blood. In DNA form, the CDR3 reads TGTGCCAGCAGTACGCAGCAGGGGAATGAGCAGTACTTC. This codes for CASSTQQGNEQYF.